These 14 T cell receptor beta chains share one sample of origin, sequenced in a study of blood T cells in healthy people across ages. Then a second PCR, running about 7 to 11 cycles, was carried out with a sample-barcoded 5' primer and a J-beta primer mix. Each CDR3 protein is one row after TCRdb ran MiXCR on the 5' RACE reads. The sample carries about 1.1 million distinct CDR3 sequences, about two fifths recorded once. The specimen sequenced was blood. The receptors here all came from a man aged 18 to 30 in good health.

For the CDR3, the DNA is TGCAGTGCTAGCCAGGGTTATGGCTACACCTTC. Translation: CSASQGYGYTF. The chain carries TRBV20-1 and TRBJ1-2; possible D gene TRBD1, 5 bases. The germline gives CDR1 DFQATT, CDR2 SNEGSKA (reference sequence). The V and J ends lost 3 bases and 5 bases respectively, with 7 bases between them. CDR3 length equals 11 residues.

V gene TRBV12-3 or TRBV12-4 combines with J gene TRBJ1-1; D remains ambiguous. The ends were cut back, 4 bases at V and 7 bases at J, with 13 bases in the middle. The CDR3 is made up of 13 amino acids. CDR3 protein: CASSSGRGLEAFF. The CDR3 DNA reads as TGTGCCAGCAGTTCGGGTCGAGGGCTTGAAGCTTTCTTT.

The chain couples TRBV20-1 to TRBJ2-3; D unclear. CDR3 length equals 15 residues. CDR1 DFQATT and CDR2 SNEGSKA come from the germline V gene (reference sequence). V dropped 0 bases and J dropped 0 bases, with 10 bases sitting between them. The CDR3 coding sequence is TGCAGTGCTAGAGATATAGGCTCTAGCACAGATACGCAGTATTTT. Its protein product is CSARDIGSSTDTQYF.

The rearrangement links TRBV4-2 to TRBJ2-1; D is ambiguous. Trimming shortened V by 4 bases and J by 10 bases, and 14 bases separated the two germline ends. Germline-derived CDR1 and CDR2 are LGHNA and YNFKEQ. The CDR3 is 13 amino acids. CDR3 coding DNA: TGTGCCAGCAGCCTCATCTCAGGCGGCGAGCAGTTCTTC. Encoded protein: CASSLISGGEQFF.

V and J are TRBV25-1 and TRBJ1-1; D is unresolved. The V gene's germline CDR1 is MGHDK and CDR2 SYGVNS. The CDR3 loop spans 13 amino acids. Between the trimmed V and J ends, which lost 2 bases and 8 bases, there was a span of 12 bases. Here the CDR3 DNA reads TGTGCCAGCAGTGAACACCCAAGGAGCGAAGCTTTCTTT. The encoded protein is CASSEHPRSEAFF.

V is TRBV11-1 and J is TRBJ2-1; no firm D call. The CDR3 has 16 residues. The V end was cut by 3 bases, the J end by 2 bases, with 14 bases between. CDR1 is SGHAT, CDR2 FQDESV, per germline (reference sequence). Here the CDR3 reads CASSLGQRHPYNEQFF. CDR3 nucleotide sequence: TGTGCCAGCAGCTTGGGTCAGAGACATCCCTACAATGAGCAGTTCTTC.

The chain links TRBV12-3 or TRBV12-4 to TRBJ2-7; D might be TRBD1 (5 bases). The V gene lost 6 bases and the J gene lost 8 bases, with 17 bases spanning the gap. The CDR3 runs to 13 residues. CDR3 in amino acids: CASSMDTFAQQYF. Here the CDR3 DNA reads TGTGCCAGCAGCATGGACACCTTCGCCCAGCAGTACTTC.

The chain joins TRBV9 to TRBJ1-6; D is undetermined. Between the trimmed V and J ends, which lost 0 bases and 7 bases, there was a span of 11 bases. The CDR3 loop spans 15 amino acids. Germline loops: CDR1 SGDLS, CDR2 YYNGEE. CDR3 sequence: CASSVDGGGNSPLHF. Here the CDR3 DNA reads TGTGCCAGCAGCGTAGACGGAGGCGGCAATTCACCCCTCCACTTT.

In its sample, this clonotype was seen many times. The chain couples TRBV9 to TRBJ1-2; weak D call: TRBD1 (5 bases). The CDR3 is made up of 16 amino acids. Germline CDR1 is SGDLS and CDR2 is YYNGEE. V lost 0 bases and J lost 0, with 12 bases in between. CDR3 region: CASSVATGTPNYGYTF. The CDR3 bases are TGTGCCAGCAGCGTAGCAACCGGGACTCCTAACTATGGCTACACCTTC.

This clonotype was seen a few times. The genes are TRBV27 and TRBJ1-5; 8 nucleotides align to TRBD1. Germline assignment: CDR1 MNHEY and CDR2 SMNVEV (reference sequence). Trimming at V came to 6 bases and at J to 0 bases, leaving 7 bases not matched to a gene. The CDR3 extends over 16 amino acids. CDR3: CASRLDRESSNQPQHF. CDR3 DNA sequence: TGTGCCAGCAGACTGGACAGGGAAAGTAGCAATCAGCCCCAGCATTTT.

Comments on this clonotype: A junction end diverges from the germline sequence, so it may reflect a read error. DNA of the CDR3: TGTGCCAGCAGCGTAGCTAGCGGGGGAGACTACAATGAGCGGTTCTTC. Translation: CASSVASGGDYNERFF. The V gene is TRBV9, the J gene TRBJ2-1, with 10 bases aligning to TRBD2. The CDR3 runs 16 residues. Germline CDR1 and CDR2: SGDLS and YYNGEE.

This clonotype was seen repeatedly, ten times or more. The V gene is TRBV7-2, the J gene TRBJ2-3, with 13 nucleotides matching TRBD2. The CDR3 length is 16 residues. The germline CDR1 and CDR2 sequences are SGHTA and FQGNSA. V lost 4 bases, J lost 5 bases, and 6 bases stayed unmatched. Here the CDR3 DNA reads TGTGCCAGCAGCTCACGGACTAGCGGGGGTGGAGATACGCAGTATTTT. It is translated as CASSSRTSGGGDTQYF.

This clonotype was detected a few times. The CDR3 sequence: CASSLEGRGPFNEQFF. The CDR3 DNA reads as TGCGCCAGCAGCTTGGAGGGTAGGGGGCCCTTCAATGAGCAGTTCTTC. The genes are TRBV5-1 and TRBJ2-1; the match to TRBD1 covers 7 bases. The V gene's germline CDR1 is SGHRS and CDR2 YFSETQ. Losses at the gene ends were 0 bases for V and 6 bases for J; bases not matched to a gene: 9. The CDR3 runs to 16 residues.

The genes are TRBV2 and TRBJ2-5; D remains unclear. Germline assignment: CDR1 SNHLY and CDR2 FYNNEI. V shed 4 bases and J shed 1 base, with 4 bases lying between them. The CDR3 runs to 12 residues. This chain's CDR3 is CASSGPQETQYF. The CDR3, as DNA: TGTGCCAGCAGTGGGCCCCAAGAGACCCAGTACTTC.